Listed below are T cell receptor beta chains from one sample, sequenced in a study of shared clonotypes between healthy human individuals. Here immunoSEQ multiplex PCR was the method, and the copy in TCRdb shows in-frame clones only, minus some. The table lists hundreds of thousands of clones, around 95% of them singletons. Sequencing was done on a sample of naive CD8+ T cells sorted from blood. All receptors derive from a woman aged 30 to 39 in good health. Both conserved end residues are part of each CDR3. A D gene is named only where the DNA matches it firmly. The size of a clone is reported for some rows only, either as once, few or many, or as a class for expanded clones.

NA,TRBJ2-7,NA,TRBV15,CATSRASGSEQFYEQYF,TGTGCCACCAGCAGAGCCTCCGGCTCGGAACAATTTTACGAGCAGTACTTC
few,TRBJ1-1,NA,TRBV2,CASDGGEAFF,TGTGCCAGCGATGGAGGTGAAGCTTTCTTT
NA,TRBJ2-7,NA,TRBV16,CASSRTESSYEQYF,TGTGCCAGCAGCCGCACGGAGAGCTCCTACGAGCAGTACTTC
once,TRBJ2-3,TRBD2,TRBV27,CASRLAGGPDTQYF,TGTGCCAGCCGACTAGCGGGAGGGCCAGATACGCAGTATTTT
NA,TRBJ2-2,NA,TRBV7-7,CASSFGGNTGELFF,TGTGCCAGCAGCTTCGGTGGGAACACCGGGGAGCTGTTTTTT
NA,TRBJ2-3,NA,TRBV14,CASSQIQTDTTDTQYF,TGTGCCAGCAGCCAAATTCAGACGGATACCACAGATACGCAGTATTTT
NA,TRBJ1-4,TRBD1,TRBV7-9,CASSSGTGDEKLFF,TGTGCCAGCAGCTCCGGGACAGGGGATGAAAAACTGTTTTTT
NA,TRBJ2-3,NA,TRBV6-5,CASSRGEPDTQYF,TGTGCCAGCAGTCGGGGCGAGCCAGATACGCAGTATTTT
NA,TRBJ1-3,NA,TRBV14,CASSQGGSGNTIYF,TGTGCCAGCAGCCAAGGGGGCTCTGGAAACACCATATATTTT
NA,TRBJ2-3,TRBD2,TRBV4-1,CASSQSYLAGGLTDTQYF,TGCGCCAGCAGCCAATCTTACTTGGCGGGAGGGTTGACAGATACGCAGTATTTT
NA,TRBJ2-1,TRBD2,TRBV4-1,CASSHRRGTSGDNEQFF,TGCGCCAGCAGCCACCGACGTGGGACTAGCGGAGACAATGAGCAGTTCTTC
NA,TRBJ2-7,TRBD1,TRBV28,CASSGQGSYLYEQYF,TGTGCCAGCAGCGGACAGGGAAGTTATCTCTACGAGCAGTACTTC
few,TRBJ2-7,NA,TRBV27,CASRGGTAYEQYF,TGTGCCAGCAGGGGCGGGACCGCCTACGAGCAGTACTTC
NA,TRBJ1-5,TRBD1,TRBV9,CASSAGGEQPQHF,TGTGCCAGCAGCGCAGGGGGCGAGCAGCCCCAGCATTTT
NA,TRBJ2-7,NA,TRBV7-2,CASSPNGNLRGEYEQYF,TGTGCCAGCAGCCCCAACGGTAACTTGCGAGGGGAGTACGAGCAGTACTTC
NA,TRBJ1-4,NA,TRBV29-1,CSVVWGGEKLFF,TGCAGCGTTGTCTGGGGAGGCGAAAAACTGTTTTTT
NA,TRBJ1-3,NA,TRBV6-5,CASSYDGDGNTIYF,TGTGCCAGCAGTTACGATGGGGATGGAAACACCATATATTTT
NA,TRBJ2-3,TRBD2,TRBV7-9,CASSSRLAGGNKDTQYF,TGTGCCAGCAGCTCGCGACTAGCGGGAGGGAACAAGGATACGCAGTATTTT